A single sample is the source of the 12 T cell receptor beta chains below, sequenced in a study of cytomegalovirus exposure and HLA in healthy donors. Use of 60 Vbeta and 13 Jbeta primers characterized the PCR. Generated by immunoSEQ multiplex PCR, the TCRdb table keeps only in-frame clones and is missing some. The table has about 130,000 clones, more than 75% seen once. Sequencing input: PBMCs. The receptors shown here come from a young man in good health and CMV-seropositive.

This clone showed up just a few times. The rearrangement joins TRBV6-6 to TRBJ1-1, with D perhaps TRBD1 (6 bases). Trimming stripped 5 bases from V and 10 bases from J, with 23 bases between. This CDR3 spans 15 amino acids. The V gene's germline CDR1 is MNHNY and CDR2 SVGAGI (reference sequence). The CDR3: CASSDGPKVLGGAFF. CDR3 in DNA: TGTGCCAGCAGTGACGGCCCTAAGGTCCTAGGGGGAGCTTTCTTT.

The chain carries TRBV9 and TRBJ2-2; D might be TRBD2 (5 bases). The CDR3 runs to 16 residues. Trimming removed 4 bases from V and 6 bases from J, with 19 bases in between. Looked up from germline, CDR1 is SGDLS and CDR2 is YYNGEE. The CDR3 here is CASSSPGTSNAGELFF. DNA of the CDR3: TGTGCCAGCAGCTCCCCGGGTACTAGTAATGCCGGGGAGCTGTTTTTT. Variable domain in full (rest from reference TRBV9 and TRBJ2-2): DSGVTQTPKHLITATGQRVTLRCSPRSGDLSVYWYQQSLDQGLQFLIQYYNGEERAKGNILERFSAQQFPDLHSELNLSSLELGDSALYFCASSSPGTSNAGELFFGEGSRLTVL.

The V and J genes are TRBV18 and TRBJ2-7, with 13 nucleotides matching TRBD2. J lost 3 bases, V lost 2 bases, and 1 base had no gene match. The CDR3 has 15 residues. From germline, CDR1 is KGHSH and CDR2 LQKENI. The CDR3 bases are TGTGCCAGCTCACCAAGGACTAGCGGGAGCTACGAGCAGTACTTC. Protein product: CASSPRTSGSYEQYF.

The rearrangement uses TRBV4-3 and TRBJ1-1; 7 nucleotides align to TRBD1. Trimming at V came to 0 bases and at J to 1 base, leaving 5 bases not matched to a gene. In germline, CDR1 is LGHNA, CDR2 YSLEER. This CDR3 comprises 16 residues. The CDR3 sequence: CASSQDRGQPNTEAFF. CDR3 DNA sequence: TGCGCCAGCAGCCAAGATCGGGGACAGCCGAACACTGAAGCTTTCTTT.

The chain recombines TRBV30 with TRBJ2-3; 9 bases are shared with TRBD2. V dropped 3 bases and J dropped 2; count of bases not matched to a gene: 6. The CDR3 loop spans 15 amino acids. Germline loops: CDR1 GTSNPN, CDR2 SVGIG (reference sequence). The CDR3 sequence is CAWRPASGNTDTQYF. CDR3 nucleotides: TGTGCCTGGAGGCCCGCTAGCGGGAACACAGATACGCAGTATTTT.

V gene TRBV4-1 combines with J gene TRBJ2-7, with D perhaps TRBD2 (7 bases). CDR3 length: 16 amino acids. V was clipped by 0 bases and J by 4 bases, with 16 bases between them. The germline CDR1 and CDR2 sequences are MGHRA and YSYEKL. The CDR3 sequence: CASSQDAREGGYEQYF. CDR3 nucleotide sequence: TGCGCCAGCAGCCAAGATGCGAGGGAGGGGGGGTACGAGCAGTACTTC.

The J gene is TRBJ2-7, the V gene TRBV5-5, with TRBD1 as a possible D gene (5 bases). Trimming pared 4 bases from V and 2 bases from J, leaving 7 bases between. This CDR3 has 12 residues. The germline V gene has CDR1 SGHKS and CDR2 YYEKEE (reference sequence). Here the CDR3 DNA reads TGTGCCAGCAGCAGGGGTACCTACGAGCAGTACTTC. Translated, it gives CASSRGTYEQYF.

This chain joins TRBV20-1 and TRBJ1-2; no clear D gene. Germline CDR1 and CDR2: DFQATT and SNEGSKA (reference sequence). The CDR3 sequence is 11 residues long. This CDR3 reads CSVVEDYGYTF. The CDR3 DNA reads TGCAGCGTAGTAGAGGACTATGGCTACACCTTC.

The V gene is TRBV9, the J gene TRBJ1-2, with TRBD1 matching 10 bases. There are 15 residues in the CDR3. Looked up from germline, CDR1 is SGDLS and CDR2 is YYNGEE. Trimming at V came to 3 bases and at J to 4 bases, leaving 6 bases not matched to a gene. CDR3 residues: CASSGTGGTGYGYTF. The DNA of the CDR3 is TGTGCCAGCAGCGGGACAGGGGGGACAGGCTATGGCTACACCTTC.

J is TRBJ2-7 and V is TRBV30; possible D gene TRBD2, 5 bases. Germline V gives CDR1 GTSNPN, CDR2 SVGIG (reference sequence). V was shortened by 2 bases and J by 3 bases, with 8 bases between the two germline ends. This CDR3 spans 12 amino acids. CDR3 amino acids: CAWSLSGYEQYF. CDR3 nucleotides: TGTGCCTGGAGTTTAAGCGGCTACGAGCAGTACTTC.

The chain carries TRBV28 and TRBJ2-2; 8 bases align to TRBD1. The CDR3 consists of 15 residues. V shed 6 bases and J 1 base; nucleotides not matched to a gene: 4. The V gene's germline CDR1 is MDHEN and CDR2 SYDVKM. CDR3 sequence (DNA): TGTGCCAGCAGAACGACAGGGGTGAACACCGGGGAGCTGTTTTTT. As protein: CASRTTGVNTGELFF.

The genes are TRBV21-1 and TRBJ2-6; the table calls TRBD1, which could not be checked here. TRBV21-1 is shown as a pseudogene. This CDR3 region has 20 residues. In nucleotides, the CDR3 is TGTGCCAGCAGCCTCCCAGCGGGGGACAGGGCTCATTCTGGGGCCAACGTCCTGACTTTC. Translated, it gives CASSLPAGDRAHSGANVLTF.